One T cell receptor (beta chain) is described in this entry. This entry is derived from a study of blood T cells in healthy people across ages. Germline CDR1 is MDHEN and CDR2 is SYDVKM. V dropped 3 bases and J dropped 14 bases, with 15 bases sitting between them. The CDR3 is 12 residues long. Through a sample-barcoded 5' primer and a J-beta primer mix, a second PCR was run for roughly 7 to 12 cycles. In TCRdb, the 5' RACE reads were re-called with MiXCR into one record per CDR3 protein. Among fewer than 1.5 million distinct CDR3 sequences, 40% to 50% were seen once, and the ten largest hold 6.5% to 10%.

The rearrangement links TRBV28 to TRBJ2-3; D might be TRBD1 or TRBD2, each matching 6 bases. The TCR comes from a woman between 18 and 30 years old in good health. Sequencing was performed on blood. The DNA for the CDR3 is TGTGCCAGCAGTTTGGAGGGACACAGTGCGTATTTT. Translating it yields CASSLEGHSAYF.